The rows below give T cell receptor beta chains drawn from one sample of a study of cytomegalovirus exposure and HLA in healthy donors. Sequencing was performed with immunoSEQ multiplex PCR; in TCRdb, only in-frame clones are kept and a portion is missing. The data show roughly 150,000 clones, more than 70% seen once. Sequencing was carried out using PBMCs. The receptors were sampled from a man aged 30 to 45 in good health and CMV-seropositive. CDR3s include the opening cysteine and the closing phenylalanine or tryptophan. D genes are given only for firm matches. Only some rows state a clone size, as once, few, many or a class for expanded clones.

CAWSVDTYTEAFF,TGTGCCTGGAGTGTAGACACATACACTGAAGCTTTCTTT,-,13,-,TRBJ1-1,TRBV30
CASSFLGLASTDTQYF,TGTGCCAGCAGTTTTTTGGGCCTAGCTAGCACAGATACGCAGTATTTT,-,16,-,TRBJ2-3,TRBV28
CASSLERSDTQYF,TGTGCCAGCAGCTTAGAGCGATCAGATACGCAGTATTTT,-,13,-,TRBJ2-3,TRBV7-3
CASSESVAGYLYTQYF,TGCGCCAGCAGTGAGTCTGTCGCGGGGTACCTCTATACGCAGTATTTT,-,16,-,TRBJ2-3,TRBV10-2
CASSTGQDLSGYTF,TGTGCCAGCTCTACGGGACAGGATTTATCGGGCTACACCTTC,-,14,TRBD1,TRBJ1-2,TRBV18
CASSSRTSGTEQYF,TGTGCCAGCAGCTCCCGGACTAGCGGGACCGAGCAGTACTTC,-,14,TRBD2,TRBJ2-7,TRBV11-3
CSGTGTSGRVTYNEQFF,TGCAGCGGGACTGGGACTAGCGGGAGAGTGACCTACAATGAGCAGTTCTTC,-,17,TRBD2,TRBJ2-1,TRBV29-1
CASSLGQGNYGYTF,TGTGCCAGCAGCCTGGGACAGGGTAACTATGGCTACACCTTC,-,14,TRBD1,TRBJ1-2,TRBV7-2
CASSDNRGQETQYF,TGCGCCAGCAGTGATAACAGGGGCCAAGAGACCCAGTACTTC,-,14,TRBD1,TRBJ2-5,TRBV10-1
CASSRPGENTQYF,TGTGCCAGCAGCCGTCCCGGGGAGAATACGCAGTATTTT,once,13,-,TRBJ2-3,TRBV13
CASSEYGGRGGYTF,TGTGCCAGCAGTGAATACGGGGGGCGAGGGGGCTACACCTTC,-,14,-,TRBJ1-2,TRBV25-1
CASSEEALTVAESGYEQYF,TGTGCCAGCAGCGAAGAGGCCTTGACAGTAGCGGAGTCGGGCTACGAGCAGTACTTC,-,19,-,TRBJ2-7,TRBV9
CSVGPSTSREETQYF,TGCAGCGTTGGGCCGTCGACTAGCAGGGAAGAGACCCAGTACTTC,-,15,TRBD2,TRBJ2-5,TRBV29-1
CASSLEGQGEKLFF,TGCGCCAGCAGCTTGGAGGGACAGGGTGAAAAACTGTTTTTT,-,14,TRBD1,TRBJ1-4,TRBV5-1
CASSPQGSGAETQYF,TGTGCCAGCTCACCACAGGGTTCTGGGGCAGAGACCCAGTACTTC,-,15,-,TRBJ2-5,TRBV18
CASIRGLNTMPYGYTF,TGTGCCAGCATCCGGGGTCTGAACACAATGCCCTATGGCTACACCTTC,-,16,-,TRBJ1-2,TRBV28
CSVGTSRTDTQYF,TGCAGCGTCGGGACTAGTAGAACGGATACGCAGTATTTT,-,13,TRBD2,TRBJ2-3,TRBV29-1